These T cell receptor beta chains were read from a single sample in a study of Tregs in tolerant kidney transplant recipients. Clones were sequenced by immunoSEQ multiplex PCR, and TCRdb holds only the in-frame ones, with some missing. The table lists approximately 260,000 clones, around 81% of them singletons. Input material: CD4+ T cells from blood. Receptor source: a human donor in good health. Both conserved end residues are part of each CDR3. D genes are given only for firm matches. Clone size is shown for a subset of rows, as once, few, many or a class of expanded clone.

j_call v_call clone_size d_call cdr3_nt cdr3_aa
TRBJ2-7 TRBV12-5 . . TGTGCTAGGCCACTTAGGGGCAACCCCTCCTACGAGCAGTACTTC CARPLRGNPSYEQYF
TRBJ2-7 TRBV7-9 . . TGTGCCAGCAGCTTACCCTTAACCCACGAGGGAGGCGGTGGGCAGTACTTC CASSLPLTHEGGGGQYF
TRBJ2-6 TRBV15 once . TGTGCGACGGGGCATTCAGGGGCCAACGTCCTGACTTTC CATGHSGANVLTF
TRBJ2-7 TRBV2 . . TGTGCCAGCGGATGGCCGGGCCAATCCTACGAGCAGTACTTC CASGWPGQSYEQYF
TRBJ2-7 TRBV12-5 . TRBD1 TGTGCTCCTAACCAGGGACAGGGCTTTTCCTACGAGCAGTACTTC CAPNQGQGFSYEQYF
TRBJ1-2 TRBV7-2 few TRBD1 TGTGCCAGCAGCCCCGGACAGGGCAGGGGCTACACCTTC CASSPGQGRGYTF
TRBJ2-1 TRBV27 . . TGTGCCAGCAGTTTCCCCGGGACATCGGCCCATGAGCAGTTCTTC CASSFPGTSAHEQFF
TRBJ2-1 TRBV19 once TRBD1 TGTGCCAGTAGTTCCGACAGGGGGAGCGATGAGCAGTTCTTC CASSSDRGSDEQFF
TRBJ2-1 TRBV5-1 once . TGCGCCAGCAGCTTGGTTAGCGGTGTACCCTACAATGAGCAGTTCTTC CASSLVSGVPYNEQFF
TRBJ1-1 TRBV18 . . TGTGCCAGCTCACCACAGGGAAGGGATCACACTGAAGCTTTCTTT CASSPQGRDHTEAFF
TRBJ2-3 TRBV21-1 . . TGTGCCAGCAGCGCCCTTGAGGGCCGGGGGAAAAGGATACATGGTACGCAGTATTTT CASSALEGRGKRIHGTQYF
TRBJ2-3 TRBV7-6 . . TGTGCCAGCAGCTTAGCTCATATAGCAGATACGCAGTATTTT CASSLAHIADTQYF